This T cell receptor beta chain was sequenced during a study of shared clonotypes between healthy human individuals. Findings and caveats of the study: In this cohort, only blood was sampled, and tissue repertoires likely differ.

For this clone: Its antigen is unknown.

Among the donors, all were Caucasian adults who lived in Nashville, Tennessee. Between the trimmed V and J ends, which lost 5 bases and 3 bases, there was a span of 8 bases. The CDR3 loop spans 12 amino acids. Germline V CDR1 and CDR2: KGHSH, LQKENI. As originally analysed: In the immunoSEQ data, sequences were junction-only and lacked quality scores, so filtering differed. TCRdb's table, derived via immunoSEQ multiplex PCR, lists solely in-frame clones and lacks some. V, J and clone size derive from that table, while D and trimming were established from the DNA sequence. The sample holds about 1.1 million clones, more than 75% seen once.

The material sequenced was memory CD4+ T cells from PBMCs. Sample subset: CD45RA-negative fraction. This sequence originates from a man aged 18-30 years in good health. Some clones in this sample may be carry-over from other donors' samples. The rearrangement uses TRBV18 and TRBJ2-7, with D perhaps matching TRBD2 (5 bases). The CDR3: CASSTGVYEQYF. The CDR3 DNA reads as TGTGCCAGCTCAACCGGGGTCTACGAGCAGTACTTC.